This T cell receptor beta chain emerged from a study of cytomegalovirus exposure and HLA in healthy donors. PCR was performed using 60 Vbeta and 13 Jbeta primers. Assay: immunoSEQ multiplex PCR; the TCRdb copy retains only in-frame clones and omits some. The sample lists tens of thousands of clones, 77% occurring once. The CDR3 loop spans 13 amino acids. Germline assignment: CDR1 KGHSH and CDR2 LQKENI. V was trimmed by 1 base and J by 2 bases, leaving 5 bases between them. This sequence originates from a man between 50 and 59 years old in good health and CMV-seropositive. Sequencing was done on a sample of PBMCs. This rearrangement joins TRBV18 to TRBJ2-5, with D perhaps TRBD2 (5 bases). CDR3 residues: CASSPRGQETQYF. The CDR3, as DNA: TGTGCCAGCTCACCACGAGGGCAAGAGACCCAGTACTTC. Drawing the rest from reference TRBV18 and TRBJ2-5, the complete variable domain is NAGVMQNPRHLVRRRGQEARLRCSPMKGHSHVYWYRQLPEEGLKFMVYLQKENIIDESGMPKERFSAEFPKEGPSILRIQQVVRGDSAAYFCASSPRGQETQYFGPGTRLLVL.